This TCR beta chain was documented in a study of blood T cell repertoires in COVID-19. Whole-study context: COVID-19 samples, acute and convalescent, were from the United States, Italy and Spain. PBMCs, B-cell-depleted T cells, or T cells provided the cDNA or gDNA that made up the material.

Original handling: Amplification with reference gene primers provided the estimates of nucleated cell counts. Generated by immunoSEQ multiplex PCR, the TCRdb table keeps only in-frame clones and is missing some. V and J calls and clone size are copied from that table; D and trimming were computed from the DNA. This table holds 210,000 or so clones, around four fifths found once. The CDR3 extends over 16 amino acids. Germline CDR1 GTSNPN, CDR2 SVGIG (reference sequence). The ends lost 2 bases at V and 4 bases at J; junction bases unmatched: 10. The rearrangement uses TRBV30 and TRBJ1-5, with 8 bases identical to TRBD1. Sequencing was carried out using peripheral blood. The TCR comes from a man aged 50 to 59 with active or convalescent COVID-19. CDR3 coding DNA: TGTGCCTGGAGTATAATTAGACAGGGGAGGAATCAGCCCCAGCATTTT. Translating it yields CAWSIIRQGRNQPQHF.